The 26 T cell receptor beta chains below were found in one sample sequenced in a study of blood T cells in healthy people across ages. The use of a sample-barcoded 5' primer and a J-beta primer mix characterized a second PCR of roughly 7 to 12 cycles. MiXCR, run by TCRdb on the 5' RACE reads, gives a single entry per CDR3 protein. The sample lists about 1.8 million distinct CDR3 sequences, around 50% seen once, with 2.1% in the top ten. Sample: blood. Every receptor here comes from a woman between 40 and 50 years old in good health.

This clonotype came up a few times. The V call is TRBV5-1, the J call TRBJ2-7; possible D gene TRBD1, 6 bases. The CDR3 consists of 17 residues. V dropped 1 base and J dropped 0 bases, with 17 bases sitting between them. CDR1 is SGHRS and CDR2 is YFSETQ in the germline V gene. The CDR3 DNA follows: TGCGCCAGCAGCTTGCCCAGAGGACAGCCCCTCTCCTACGAGCAGTACTTC. Its protein is CASSLPRGQPLSYEQYF.

The V gene is TRBV20-1, the J gene TRBJ2-5; D is perhaps TRBD1 (6 bases). The CDR3 runs 14 residues. Germline values: CDR1 DFQATT, CDR2 SNEGSKA (reference sequence). V lost 0 bases and J lost 6, with 14 bases in between. This CDR3 is CSARDNRVGKTQYF. The CDR3 region has the DNA TGCAGTGCTAGAGACAACAGGGTGGGAAAGACCCAGTACTTC.

This clonotype was recorded a few times. V is TRBV7-2 and J is TRBJ2-7; 14 nucleotides agree with TRBD2. Germline CDR1 SGHTA, CDR2 FQGNSA. Trimming cost V 1 base and J 4 bases; bases outside gene matches: 6. CDR3 length: 17 amino acids. The CDR3 loop reads CASSLVGGLAGDYEQYF. The CDR3 bases are TGTGCCAGCAGCTTAGTTGGGGGACTAGCGGGGGATTACGAGCAGTACTTC.

A few counts support this clonotype. V gene TRBV6-1 combines with J gene TRBJ1-1; D call uncertain. Deletions cut 3 bases from V and 10 bases from J, with 9 bases between. This CDR3 region has 11 residues. Germline assignment: CDR1 MNHNS and CDR2 SASEGT. CDR3 sequence (DNA): TGTGCCAGCAGTGAGTCGCGCGTAGCTTTCTTT. This sequence encodes CASSESRVAFF.

This chain uses TRBV5-1 with TRBJ1-1; 7 nucleotides line up with TRBD1. The CDR3 extends over 14 amino acids. Trimming cost V 5 bases and J 5 bases; bases outside gene matches: 9. Germline V CDR1 and CDR2: SGHRS, YFSETQ. CDR3 amino acids: CASSATGSKTEAFF. The CDR3 bases are TGCGCCAGCAGTGCGACAGGGTCGAAGACTGAAGCTTTCTTT. The complete variable domain, with remaining parts taken from reference TRBV5-1 and TRBJ1-1, reads KAGVTQTPRYLIKTRGQQVTLSCSPISGHRSVSWYQQTPGQGLQFLFEYFSETQRNKGNFPGRFSGRQFSNSRSEMNVSTLELGDSALYLCASSATGSKTEAFFGQGTRLTVV.

The CDR3 DNA reads as TGTGCCAGCAGCGAAGGACTACTGCAAGAGACCCAGTACTTC. As protein: CASSEGLLQETQYF. The rearrangement uses TRBV7-2 and TRBJ2-5, with D possibly being TRBD2 (6 bases). V was cut by 5 bases and J by 2 bases, with 12 bases left in between. There are 14 residues in the CDR3. Germline V lookup: CDR1 SGHTA, CDR2 FQGNSA.

The chain couples TRBV7-2 to TRBJ2-7; a possible D gene is TRBD1 (5 bases). The germline CDR1 and CDR2 sequences are SGHTA and FQGNSA. V shed 5 bases and J shed 2 bases, with 16 bases lying between them. This CDR3 is 15 amino acids long. The CDR3 sequence: CTSSPYPLGAYEQYF. The DNA of the CDR3 is TGTACCAGCAGCCCTTATCCATTAGGGGCCTACGAGCAGTACTTC.

This chain joins TRBV6-2 or TRBV6-3 and TRBJ2-7; perhaps TRBD2 as D (6 bases). Germline V CDR1 and CDR2: MNHEY, SVGEGT. Trimming left V 6 bases short and J 1 base short, with 13 bases between. The CDR3 loop spans 14 amino acids. CDR3 sequence: CASRDLAPSYEQYF. Here the CDR3 DNA reads TGTGCCAGCAGGGACCTAGCGCCTTCCTACGAGCAGTACTTC.

This chain links TRBV4-3 with TRBJ1-2; tentative D call: TRBD1 (5 bases). Germline values: CDR1 LGHNA, CDR2 YSLEER. V lost 4 bases, J lost 0 bases, and 15 bases lay in between. The CDR3 covers 16 residues. CDR3 residues: CASSPDRGEANYGYTF. CDR3 DNA: TGCGCCAGCAGCCCAGATCGGGGGGAGGCTAACTATGGCTACACCTTC.

The rearrangement links TRBV28 to TRBJ2-2, with D possibly being TRBD1 (6 bases). The CDR3 totals 16 residues. Germline-derived CDR1 and CDR2 are MDHEN and SYDVKM. V gave up 5 bases and J gave up 1 base, with 14 bases separating them. CDR3 in amino acids: CASSGEGHLNTGELFF. In nucleotides, the CDR3 is TGTGCCAGCAGTGGTGAGGGACACCTGAACACCGGGGAGCTGTTTTTT.

This chain uses TRBV11-2 with TRBJ2-1; D is uncertain. V was shortened by 5 bases and J by 6 bases, with 8 bases between the two germline ends. Germline V gene lookup returns CDR1 SGHAT and CDR2 FQNNGV. CDR3 length: 12 amino acids. For the CDR3, the DNA is TGTGCCAGCAGCCTTCCCTTCAATGAGCAGTTCTTC. The encoded protein is CASSLPFNEQFF. Filled out from reference TRBV11-2 and TRBJ2-1, the complete variable domain reads EAGVAQSPRYKIIEKRQSVAFWCNPISGHATLYWYQQILGQGPKLLIQFQNNGVVDDSQLPKDRFSAERLKGVDSTLKIQPAKLEDSAVYLCASSLPFNEQFFGPGTRLTVL.

V is TRBV14 and J is TRBJ2-7; 14 positions match TRBD2. J lost 6 bases, V lost 4 bases, and 5 bases had no gene match. This CDR3 comprises 15 residues. CDR1 SGHDN and CDR2 FVKESK come from the germline V gene. The CDR3 DNA reads TGTGCCAGCAGCCCGACTAGCGGGGGGGCTTTCGAGCAGTACTTC. Translating gives CASSPTSGGAFEQYF.

This chain joins TRBV12-3 or TRBV12-4 and TRBJ2-1; D is possibly TRBD1 (6 bases). This CDR3 contains 12 residues. V was cut by 5 bases and J by 10 bases, with 12 bases left in between. This chain's CDR3 is CASSQDSYEQFF. The CDR3, as DNA: TGTGCCAGCAGTCAGGACAGTTACGAGCAGTTCTTC.

V is TRBV6-5 and J is TRBJ2-1; 10 bases align to TRBD2. V lost 5 bases and J lost 6; bases outside the gene matches: 7. The CDR3 sequence is 15 residues long. Germline assignment: CDR1 MNHEY and CDR2 SVGAGI. The CDR3 coding sequence is TGTGCCAGCAGTAGGCTAGCGGGGGTCCCCAATGAGCAGTTCTTC. The encoded protein is CASSRLAGVPNEQFF.

This clonotype was counted between two and nine times. The J gene is TRBJ2-5, the V gene TRBV28; a possible D gene is TRBD2 (5 bases). The germline CDR1 and CDR2 sequences are MDHEN and SYDVKM. V was shortened by 5 bases and J by 5 bases, with 18 bases between the two germline ends. The CDR3 contains 15 residues. The CDR3 DNA reads TGTGCCAGCAGTCAACCTCGGGGTAGCTCGGAGACCCAGTACTTC. This sequence encodes CASSQPRGSSETQYF.

This clonotype came up a few times. The CDR3 DNA follows: TGTGCCAGCAGTTCGCTCGGCGGGCGAATCTACAATGAGCAGTTCTTC. It yields the protein CASSSLGGRIYNEQFF. The gene calls are TRBV27 and TRBJ2-1; maybe TRBD2 (5 bases). CDR1 and CDR2 from the germline V gene are MNHEY and SMNVEV (reference sequence). The CDR3 covers 16 residues. The V and J ends lost 4 bases and 3 bases respectively, with 16 bases between them.

The gene calls are TRBV18 and TRBJ2-3; TRBD2 agrees at 7 bases. The CDR3 contains 16 residues. The germline V gene encodes CDR1 KGHSH and CDR2 LQKENI. Unmatched junction bases numbered 9, after V lost 2 bases and J lost 4 bases. CDR3 sequence (DNA): TGTGCCAGCTCACCAACCGGGAGGTTAGGGGCAGATACGCAGTATTTT. The encoded protein is CASSPTGRLGADTQYF.

The table lists this clonotype with a few counts. The V call is TRBV5-5, the J call TRBJ2-7, with a weak D call TRBD1 (5 bases). This CDR3 contains 13 residues. V was cut by 2 bases and J by 4 bases, with 10 bases left in between. Germline values: CDR1 SGHKS, CDR2 YYEKEE (reference sequence). The CDR3 nucleotides are TGTGCCAGCAGCTTTCTTGACAGTTACGAGCAGTACTTC. Encoded protein: CASSFLDSYEQYF.

V and J are TRBV28 and TRBJ2-4; 8 positions match TRBD1. Trimming at V came to 4 bases and at J to 13 bases, leaving 15 bases not matched to a gene. This CDR3 comprises 15 residues. CDR1 is MDHEN and CDR2 is SYDVKM in the germline V gene. This CDR3 reads CASSSPGTGRREQYF. Written as DNA, the CDR3 is TGTGCCAGCAGTTCCCCCGGGACAGGTCGTAGGGAGCAGTACTTC.

This clonotype has a count of ten or more. This chain links TRBV29-1 with TRBJ2-3, with 9 bases matching TRBD1. The V and J ends lost 6 bases and 2 bases, in that order; junction bases with no gene match: 3. The CDR3 totals 13 residues. Germline CDR1 reads SQVTM; CDR2 reads ANQGSEA. The CDR3 DNA is TGCAGCGTGGGGACAGGGTCCACAGATACGCAGTATTTT. As protein: CSVGTGSTDTQYF.

This chain uses TRBV20-1 with TRBJ2-5; 7 nucleotides align to TRBD2. J was trimmed by 2 bases and V by 2 bases; bases with no gene match: 17. The CDR3 consists of 18 residues. The germline CDR1 and CDR2 sequences are DFQATT and SNEGSKA (reference sequence). CDR3 sequence (DNA): TGCAGTGCTAGATCCGCATTCGGGGGGACTATTTCTCAAGAGACCCAGTACTTC. Its translation: CSARSAFGGTISQETQYF.

The chain links TRBV13 to TRBJ1-1; D is possibly TRBD1 (6 bases). V lost 0 bases to trimming and J lost 1 base, with 12 bases between them. Germline assignment: CDR1 PRHDT and CDR2 FYEKMQ (reference sequence). The CDR3 has 16 residues. Written as DNA, the CDR3 is TGTGCCAGCAGCTTAGGCCGGGGACACGAGAACACTGAAGCTTTCTTT. As protein: CASSLGRGHENTEAFF.

V is TRBV27 and J is TRBJ2-3; TRBD2 is a possible D gene (5 bases). V lost 5 bases, J lost 0 bases, and 9 bases lay in between. Germline CDR1 reads MNHEY; CDR2 reads SMNVEV (reference sequence). CDR3 length: 14 residues. The CDR3 here is CASSIRTSTDTQYF. CDR3 DNA sequence: TGTGCCAGCAGTATCCGGACTAGCACAGATACGCAGTATTTT.

The genes are TRBV11-1 and TRBJ1-1; D is perhaps TRBD1 (5 bases). Germline assignment: CDR1 SGHAT and CDR2 FQDESV (reference sequence). V lost 3 bases, J lost 3 bases, and 11 bases lay in between. The CDR3 extends over 14 amino acids. The DNA for the CDR3 is TGTGCCAGCAGCTTGTGTGGGGGAGACACTGAAGCTTTCTTT. Protein sequence: CASSLCGGDTEAFF.

This clonotype was seen more than once but under ten times. The CDR3 nucleotides read TGCAGTGCTAGAAAGGGAATCGGGCAGTTCTTC. Protein product: CSARKGIGQFF. V usage is TRBV20-1 and J usage is TRBJ2-1; no firm D call. This CDR3 contains 11 residues. V lost 2 bases to trimming and J lost 12 bases, with 11 bases between them. Germline CDR1 DFQATT, CDR2 SNEGSKA (reference sequence).

V gene TRBV6-5 combines with J gene TRBJ1-2; D gene uncertain. The V gene's germline CDR1 is MNHEY and CDR2 SVGAGI. Trimming cost V 6 bases and J 4 bases, with 15 bases left between them. The CDR3 is 14 residues long. The CDR3 region is CASSPERYGYGYTF. For the CDR3, the DNA is TGTGCCAGCAGCCCGGAGCGGTATGGCTATGGCTACACCTTC.